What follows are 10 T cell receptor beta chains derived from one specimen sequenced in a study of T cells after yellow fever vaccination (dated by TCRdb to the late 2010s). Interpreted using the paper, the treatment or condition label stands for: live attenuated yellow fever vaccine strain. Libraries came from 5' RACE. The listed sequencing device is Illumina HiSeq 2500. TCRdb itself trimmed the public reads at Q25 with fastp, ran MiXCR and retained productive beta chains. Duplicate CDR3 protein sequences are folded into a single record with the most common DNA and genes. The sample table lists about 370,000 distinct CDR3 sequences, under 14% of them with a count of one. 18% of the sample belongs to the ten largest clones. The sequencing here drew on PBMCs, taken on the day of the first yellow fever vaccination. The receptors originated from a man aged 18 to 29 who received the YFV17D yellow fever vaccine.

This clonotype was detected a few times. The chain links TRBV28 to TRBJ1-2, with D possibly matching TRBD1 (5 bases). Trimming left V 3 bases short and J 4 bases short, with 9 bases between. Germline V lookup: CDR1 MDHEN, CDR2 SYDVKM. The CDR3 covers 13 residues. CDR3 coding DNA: TGTGCCAGCAGTTTGGGGGGTATCTATGGCTACACCTTC. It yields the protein CASSLGGIYGYTF.

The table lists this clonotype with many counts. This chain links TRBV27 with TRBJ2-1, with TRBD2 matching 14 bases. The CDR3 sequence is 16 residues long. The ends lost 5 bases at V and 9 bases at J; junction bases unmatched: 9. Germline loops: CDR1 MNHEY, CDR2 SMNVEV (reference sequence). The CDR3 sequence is CASSRLGTSGGGEQFF. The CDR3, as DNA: TGTGCCAGCAGTCGCCTCGGGACTAGCGGGGGTGGTGAGCAGTTCTTC.

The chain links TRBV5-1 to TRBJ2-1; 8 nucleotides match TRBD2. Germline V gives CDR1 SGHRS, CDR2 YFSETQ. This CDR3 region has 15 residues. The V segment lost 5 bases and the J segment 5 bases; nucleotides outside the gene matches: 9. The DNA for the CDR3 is TGCGCCAGCAGTCCCGGGACTAGACCTAACAATGAGCAGTTCTTC. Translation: CASSPGTRPNNEQFF.

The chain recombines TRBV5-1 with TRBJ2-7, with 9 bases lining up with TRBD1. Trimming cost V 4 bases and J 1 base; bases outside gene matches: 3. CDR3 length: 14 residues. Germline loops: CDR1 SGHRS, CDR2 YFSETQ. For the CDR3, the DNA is TGCGCCAGCAGCGCCGGGACAGGGTCCTACGAGCAGTACTTC. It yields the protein CASSAGTGSYEQYF.

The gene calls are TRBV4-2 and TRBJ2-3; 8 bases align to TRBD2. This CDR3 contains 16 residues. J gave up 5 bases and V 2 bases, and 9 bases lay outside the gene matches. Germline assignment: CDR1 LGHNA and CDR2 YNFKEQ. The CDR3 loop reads CASSQPAGTRVDTQYF. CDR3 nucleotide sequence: TGTGCCAGCAGCCAACCCGCCGGGACTAGGGTAGATACGCAGTATTTT.

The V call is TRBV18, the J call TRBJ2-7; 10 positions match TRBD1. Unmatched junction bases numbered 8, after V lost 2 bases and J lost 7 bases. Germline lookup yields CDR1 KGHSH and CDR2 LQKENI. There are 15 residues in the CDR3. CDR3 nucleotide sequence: TGTGCCAGCTCACCAGGGACAGGGGCCGAGGGGGAGCAGTACTTC. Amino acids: CASSPGTGAEGEQYF.

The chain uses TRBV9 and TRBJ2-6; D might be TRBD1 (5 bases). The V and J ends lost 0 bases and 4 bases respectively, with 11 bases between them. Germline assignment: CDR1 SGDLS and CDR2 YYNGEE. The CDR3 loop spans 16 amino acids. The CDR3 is CASSVAVGAGANVLTF. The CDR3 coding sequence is TGTGCCAGCAGCGTAGCAGTAGGGGCAGGGGCCAACGTCCTGACTTTC.

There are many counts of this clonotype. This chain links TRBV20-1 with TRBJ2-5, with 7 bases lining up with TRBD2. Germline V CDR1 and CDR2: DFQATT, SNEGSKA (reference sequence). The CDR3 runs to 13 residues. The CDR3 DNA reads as TGCAGCGCCACGTCCGGGGGGCAAGAGACCCAGTACTTC. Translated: CSATSGGQETQYF.

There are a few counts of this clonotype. DNA for the CDR3: TGCGCCAGCACGACACCGAGCACAGATACGCAGTATTTT. As protein: CASTTPSTDTQYF. This chain links TRBV5-1 with TRBJ2-3; D is undetermined. The germline CDR1 and CDR2 sequences are SGHRS and YFSETQ. V shed 6 bases and J shed 0 bases, with 8 bases lying between them. CDR3 length equals 13 residues.

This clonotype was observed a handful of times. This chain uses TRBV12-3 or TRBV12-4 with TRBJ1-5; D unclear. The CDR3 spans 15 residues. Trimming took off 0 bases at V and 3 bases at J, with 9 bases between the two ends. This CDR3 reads CASSLAPLFNQPQHF. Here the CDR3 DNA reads TGTGCCAGCAGTTTAGCGCCATTATTCAATCAGCCCCAGCATTTT.